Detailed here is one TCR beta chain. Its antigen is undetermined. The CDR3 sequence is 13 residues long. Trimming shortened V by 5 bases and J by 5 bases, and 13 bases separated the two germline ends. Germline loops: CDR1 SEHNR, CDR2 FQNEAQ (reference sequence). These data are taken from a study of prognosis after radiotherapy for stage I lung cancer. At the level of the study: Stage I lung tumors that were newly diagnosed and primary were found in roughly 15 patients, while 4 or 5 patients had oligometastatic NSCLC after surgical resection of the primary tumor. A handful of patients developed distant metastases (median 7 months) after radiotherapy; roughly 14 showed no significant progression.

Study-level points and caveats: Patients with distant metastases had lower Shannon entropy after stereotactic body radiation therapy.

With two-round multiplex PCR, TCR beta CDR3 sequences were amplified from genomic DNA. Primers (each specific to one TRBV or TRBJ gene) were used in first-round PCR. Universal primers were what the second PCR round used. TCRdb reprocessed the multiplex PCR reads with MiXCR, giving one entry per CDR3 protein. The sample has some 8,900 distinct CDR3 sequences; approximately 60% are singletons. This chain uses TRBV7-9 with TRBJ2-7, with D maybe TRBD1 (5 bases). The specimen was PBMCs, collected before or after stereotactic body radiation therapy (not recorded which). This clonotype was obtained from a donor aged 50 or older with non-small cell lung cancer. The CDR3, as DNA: TGTGCCAGCAGCCGGCTCAGGGCCGACGAGCAGTACTTC. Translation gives CASSRLRADEQYF.